This T cell receptor beta chain stems from a study of regulatory T cells in long-lasting Graves disease. Both iRepertoire HTBI primers and Arm-PCR of CDR3 regions were used to build the TCR beta libraries. A single record per CDR3 protein comes from TCRdb applying MiXCR to the multiplex PCR reads. There are around 400,000 distinct CDR3 sequences in the sample; 15% occur only once, and approximately 7.8% lies in the top ten. This CDR3 spans 14 amino acids. J lost 9 bases, V lost 7 bases, and 10 bases had no gene match. Germline values: CDR1 MDHEN, CDR2 SYDVKM. Indicated time point: newly diagnosed GD, antithyroid drugs for less than 3 months. PBMCs provided the RNA from which the TCR library was made. The authors drew patients from an endocrinology department in Xi'an, China. This sample also appeared in a second study, on T cells in Graves' hyperthyroidism and ophthalmopathy. That publication notes: Most thyroid clonotypes expanded above 0.001 were also detected in blood.

This chain joins TRBV28 and TRBJ2-2, with TRBD1 matching over 8 bases. The receptor comes from a woman aged 35 to 49 with Graves disease. Sample: peripheral blood mononuclear cells (PBMCs), taken at new diagnosis, from a patient treated with antithyroid drugs. CDR3 nucleotides: TGTGCCAGCATAAAAAGGGACAGGCACTGGGAGCTGTTTTTT. Translated: CASIKRDRHWELFF.